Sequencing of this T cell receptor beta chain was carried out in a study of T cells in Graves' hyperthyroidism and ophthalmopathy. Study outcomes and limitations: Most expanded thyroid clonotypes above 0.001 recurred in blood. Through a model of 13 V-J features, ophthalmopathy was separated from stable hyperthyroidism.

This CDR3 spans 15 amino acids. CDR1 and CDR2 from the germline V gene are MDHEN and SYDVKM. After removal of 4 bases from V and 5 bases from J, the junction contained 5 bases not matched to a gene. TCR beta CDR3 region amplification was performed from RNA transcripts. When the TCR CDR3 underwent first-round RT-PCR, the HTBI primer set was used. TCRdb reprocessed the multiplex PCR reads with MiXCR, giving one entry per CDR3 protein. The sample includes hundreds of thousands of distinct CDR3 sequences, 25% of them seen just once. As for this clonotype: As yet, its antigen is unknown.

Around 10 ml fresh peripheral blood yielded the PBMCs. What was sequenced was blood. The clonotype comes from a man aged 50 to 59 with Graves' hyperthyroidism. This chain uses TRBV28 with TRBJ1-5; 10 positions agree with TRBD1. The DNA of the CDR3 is TGTGCCAGCAGTTACCGGGACAGGGGCTATCAGCCCCAGCATTTT. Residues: CASSYRDRGYQPQHF. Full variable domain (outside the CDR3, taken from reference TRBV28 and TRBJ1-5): DVKVTQSSRYLVKRTGEKVFLECVQDMDHENMFWYRQDPGLGLRLIYFSYDVKMKEKGDIPEGYSVSREKKERFSLILESASTNQTSMYLCASSYRDRGYQPQHFGDGTRLSIL.